This T cell receptor (beta chain) was recorded in a study of blood T cells in healthy people across ages. Study conclusions and caveats: The donors' CMV status was not determined, possibly confounding changes in expanded clonotypes.

Every sample had a minimum of 6.5 million PBMCs isolated. The length of the CDR3 is 15 residues. Trimming removed 0 bases at V and 1 base at J, with 10 bases between. CDR1 and CDR2 from the germline V gene are SGHRS and YFSETQ. Primers used in a second PCR of roughly 6 to 11 cycles were a sample-barcoded 5' primer and a J-beta primer mix. MiXCR was run by TCRdb on the 5' RACE reads, yielding one entry per CDR3 protein. The repertoire includes about 830,000 distinct CDR3 sequences, about three fifths of them detected once, and roughly 22% sits in the top ten. This clonotype was found a few times. What it binds is not known.

Sequencing input: blood. The clonotype was recovered from a man aged 25 to 45 in good health. The chain has TRBV5-1 and TRBJ2-5, with D possibly being TRBD1 (6 bases). The CDR3: CASSLDRDTQETQYF. The CDR3 DNA reads TGCGCCAGCAGCTTGGACCGGGACACCCAAGAGACCCAGTACTTC. Full variable domain (rest looked up from reference TRBV5-1 and TRBJ2-5): KAGVTQTPRYLIKTRGQQVTLSCSPISGHRSVSWYQQTPGQGLQFLFEYFSETQRNKGNFPGRFSGRQFSNSRSEMNVSTLELGDSALYLCASSLDRDTQETQYFGPGTRLLVL.